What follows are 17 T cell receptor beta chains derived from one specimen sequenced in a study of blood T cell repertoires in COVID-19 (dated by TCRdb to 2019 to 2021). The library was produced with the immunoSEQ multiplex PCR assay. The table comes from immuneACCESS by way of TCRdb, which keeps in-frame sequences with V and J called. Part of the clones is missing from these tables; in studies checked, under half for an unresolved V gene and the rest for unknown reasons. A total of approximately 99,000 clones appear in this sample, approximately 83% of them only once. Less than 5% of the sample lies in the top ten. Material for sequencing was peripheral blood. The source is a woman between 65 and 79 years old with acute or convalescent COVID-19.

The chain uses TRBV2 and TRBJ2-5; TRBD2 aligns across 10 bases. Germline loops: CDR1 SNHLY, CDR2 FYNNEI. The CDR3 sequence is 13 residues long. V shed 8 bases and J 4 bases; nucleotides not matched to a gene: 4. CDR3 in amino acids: CASGAGGGETQYF. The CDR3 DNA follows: TGTGCCAGCGGAGCGGGAGGGGGAGAGACCCAGTACTTC.

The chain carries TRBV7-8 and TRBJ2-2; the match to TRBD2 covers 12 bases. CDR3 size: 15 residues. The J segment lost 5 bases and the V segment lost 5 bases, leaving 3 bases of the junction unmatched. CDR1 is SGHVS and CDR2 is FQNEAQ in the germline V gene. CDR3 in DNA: TGTGCCAGCAGCGAGGGACTAGCGGGTACCGGGGAGCTGTTTTTT. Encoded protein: CASSEGLAGTGELFF.

CDR3 loop: CASTRSGRNYNEQFF. The CDR3 DNA reads TGTGCCAGCACCCGTAGCGGGAGGAACTACAATGAGCAGTTCTTC. The gene calls are TRBV28 and TRBJ2-1; TRBD2 matches 10 bases. Germline values: CDR1 MDHEN, CDR2 SYDVKM. The CDR3 contains 15 residues. Losses at the gene ends were 7 bases for V and 3 bases for J; bases not matched to a gene: 6.

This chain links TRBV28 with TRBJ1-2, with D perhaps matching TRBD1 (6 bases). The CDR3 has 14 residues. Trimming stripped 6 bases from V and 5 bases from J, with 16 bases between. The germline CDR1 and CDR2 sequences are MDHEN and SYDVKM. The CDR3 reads CASRPQGRHYGYTF. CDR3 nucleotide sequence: TGTGCCAGCAGACCCCAGGGGAGACATTATGGCTACACCTTC.

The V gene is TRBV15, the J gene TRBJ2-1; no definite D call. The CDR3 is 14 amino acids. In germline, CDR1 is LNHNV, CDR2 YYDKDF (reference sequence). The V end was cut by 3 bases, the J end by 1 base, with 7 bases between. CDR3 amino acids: CATSRQVSYNEQFF. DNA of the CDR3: TGTGCCACCAGCAGGCAGGTATCCTACAATGAGCAGTTCTTC.

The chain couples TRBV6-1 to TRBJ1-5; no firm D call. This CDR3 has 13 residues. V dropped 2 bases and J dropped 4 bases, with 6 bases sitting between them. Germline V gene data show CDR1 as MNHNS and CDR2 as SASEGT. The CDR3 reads CASSEQENQPQHF. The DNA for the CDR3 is TGTGCCAGCAGTGAACAGGAAAATCAGCCCCAGCATTTT.

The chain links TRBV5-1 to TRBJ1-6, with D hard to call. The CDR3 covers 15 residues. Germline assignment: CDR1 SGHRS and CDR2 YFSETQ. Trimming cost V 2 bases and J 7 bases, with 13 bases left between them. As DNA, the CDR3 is TGCGCCAGCAGCTTAGGTCAGGCTGGAAATTCACCCCTCCACTTT. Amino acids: CASSLGQAGNSPLHF. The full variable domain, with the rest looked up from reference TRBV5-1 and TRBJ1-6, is KAGVTQTPRYLIKTRGQQVTLSCSPISGHRSVSWYQQTPGQGLQFLFEYFSETQRNKGNFPGRFSGRQFSNSRSEMNVSTLELGDSALYLCASSLGQAGNSPLHFGNGTRLTVT.

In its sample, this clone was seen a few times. CDR3 DNA sequence: TGCGCCAGCAGCTTGGCCGCGGGACAGGGGAACACCGGGGAGCTGTTTTTT. Its protein is CASSLAAGQGNTGELFF. The gene calls are TRBV5-1 and TRBJ2-2; 9 bases fit TRBD1. Germline lookup yields CDR1 SGHRS and CDR2 YFSETQ. There are 17 residues in the CDR3. With 0 bases clipped from V and 1 base from J, the junction kept 4 bases outside the gene matches. The whole variable domain, filled in from reference TRBV5-1 and TRBJ2-2, reads KAGVTQTPRYLIKTRGQQVTLSCSPISGHRSVSWYQQTPGQGLQFLFEYFSETQRNKGNFPGRFSGRQFSNSRSEMNVSTLELGDSALYLCASSLAAGQGNTGELFFGEGSRLTVL.

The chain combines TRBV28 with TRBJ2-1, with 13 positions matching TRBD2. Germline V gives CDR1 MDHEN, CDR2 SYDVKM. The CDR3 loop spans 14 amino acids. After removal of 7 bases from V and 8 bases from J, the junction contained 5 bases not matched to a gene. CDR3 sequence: CASKTSGGAYEQFF. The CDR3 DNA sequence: TGTGCCAGCAAAACTAGCGGGGGGGCCTATGAGCAGTTCTTC.

The chain's CDR3 is CASSDRGYSTDTQYF. For the CDR3, the DNA is TGTGCCAGCAGCGACAGGGGGTATAGCACAGATACGCAGTATTTT. The genes are TRBV28 and TRBJ2-3, with 9 bases matching TRBD1. CDR1 MDHEN and CDR2 SYDVKM come from the germline V gene. The CDR3 is 15 amino acids. The junction had 4 bases not matched to a gene; V was cut back by 6 bases and J by 0 bases. The full variable domain, with the rest looked up from reference TRBV28 and TRBJ2-3, is DVKVTQSSRYLVKRTGEKVFLECVQDMDHENMFWYRQDPGLGLRLIYFSYDVKMKEKGDIPEGYSVSREKKERFSLILESASTNQTSMYLCASSDRGYSTDTQYFGPGTRLTVL.

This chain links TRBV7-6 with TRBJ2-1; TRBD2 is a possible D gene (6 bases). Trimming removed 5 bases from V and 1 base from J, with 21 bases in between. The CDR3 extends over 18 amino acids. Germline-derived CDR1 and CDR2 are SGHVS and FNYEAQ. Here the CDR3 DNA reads TGTGCCAGCAGCGCCCGGGACTCCAGTGCCTGGTCCTACAATGAGCAGTTCTTC. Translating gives CASSARDSSAWSYNEQFF.

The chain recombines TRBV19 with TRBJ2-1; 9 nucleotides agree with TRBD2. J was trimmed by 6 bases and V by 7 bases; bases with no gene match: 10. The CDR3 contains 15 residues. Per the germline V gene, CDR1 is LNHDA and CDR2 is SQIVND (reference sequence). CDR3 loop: CASTSQRGAPNEQFF. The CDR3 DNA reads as TGTGCCAGTACCTCTCAGCGGGGGGCCCCCAATGAGCAGTTCTTC.

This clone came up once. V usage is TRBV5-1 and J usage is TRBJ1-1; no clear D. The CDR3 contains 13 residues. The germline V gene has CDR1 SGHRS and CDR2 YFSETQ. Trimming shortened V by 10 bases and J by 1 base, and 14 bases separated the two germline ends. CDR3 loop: CAGRVTSNTEAFF. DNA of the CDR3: TGCGCCGGCCGGGTTACGTCGAACACTGAAGCTTTCTTT.

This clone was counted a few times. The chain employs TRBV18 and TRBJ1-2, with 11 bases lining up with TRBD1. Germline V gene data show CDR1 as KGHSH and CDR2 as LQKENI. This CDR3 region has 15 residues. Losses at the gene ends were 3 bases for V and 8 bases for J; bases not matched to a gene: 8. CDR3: CASSPRTGGGGGYTF. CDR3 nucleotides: TGTGCCAGCTCACCCCGGACAGGGGGCGGTGGCGGCTACACCTTC.

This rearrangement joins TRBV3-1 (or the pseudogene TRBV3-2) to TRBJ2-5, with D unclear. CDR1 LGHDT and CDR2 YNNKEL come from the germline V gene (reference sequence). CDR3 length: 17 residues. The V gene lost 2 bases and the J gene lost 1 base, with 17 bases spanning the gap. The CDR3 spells CASSQLFRRRPQETQYF. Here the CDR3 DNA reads TGTGCCAGCAGCCAACTCTTCCGACGGCGGCCCCAAGAGACCCAGTACTTC.

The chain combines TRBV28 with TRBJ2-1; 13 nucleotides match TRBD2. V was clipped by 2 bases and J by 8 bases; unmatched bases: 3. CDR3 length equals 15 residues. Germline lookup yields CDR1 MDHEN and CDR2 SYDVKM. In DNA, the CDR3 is TGTGCCAGCAGTTTAGGGACTAGCGGGATTTATGAGCAGTTCTTC. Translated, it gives CASSLGTSGIYEQFF.

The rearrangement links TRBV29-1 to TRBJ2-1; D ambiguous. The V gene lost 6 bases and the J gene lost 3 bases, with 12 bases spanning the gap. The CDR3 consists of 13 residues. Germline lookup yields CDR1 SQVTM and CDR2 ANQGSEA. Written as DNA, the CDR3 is TGCAGCGTGGCTTATTCGTACTACAATGAGCAGTTCTTC. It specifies CSVAYSYYNEQFF.